This is a list of T cell receptor beta chains from one sample in a study of neurological immune-mediated disorders. One entry per CDR3 protein results from TCRdb running MiXCR on the 5' RACE reads. The profile shows tens of thousands of distinct CDR3 sequences, 17% of them singletons. Material for sequencing was PBMCs. The receptors derive from a middle-aged woman in good health. Both conserved end residues are part of each CDR3. A D gene is named only where the DNA matches it firmly. Not all rows give a size; the values are once, few, many and, for expanded clones, a class.

j_gene | v_gene | abundance | d_gene | CDR3nt | CDR3aa
TRBJ2-3 | TRBV11-2 | many | . | TGTGCCAGCAGCTCCAGGGGGGGCGGCACAGATACGCAGTATTTT | CASSSRGGGTDTQYF
TRBJ2-7 | TRBV14 | many | TRBD1 | TGTGCCAGCAGTACCGGGACAGGGACCTACGAGCAGTACTTC | CASSTGTGTYEQYF
TRBJ2-5 | TRBV5-1 | many | TRBD1 | TGCGCCAGCAGCGTCGGGACAGCAGAGACCCAGTACTTC | CASSVGTAETQYF
TRBJ2-3 | TRBV7-2 | many | TRBD2 | TGTGCCAGCAGCTTACCTTCCTTAGCGGGGGGGGACACAGATACGCAGTATTTT | CASSLPSLAGGDTDTQYF
TRBJ2-5 | TRBV6-1 | once | . | TGTGCCAGCAGCGTTTATATACGGACATCGTTGGAGACCAAGTACTTC | CASSVYIRTSLETKYF
TRBJ1-1 | TRBV20-1 | many | . | TGCAGTGCCAGCCGCGGTGGGCGGGCTGAAGCTTTCTTT | CSASRGGRAEAFF
TRBJ2-2 | TRBV20-1 | many | TRBD2 | TGCAGTGCTAGGTCCCTAGCGGGGGCCGGCGGGGAGCTGTTTTTT | CSARSLAGAGGELFF
TRBJ2-3 | TRBV11-2 | many | . | TGTGCCAGCAGCTTAACGGGGGCAGATACGCAGTATTTT | CASSLTGADTQYF
TRBJ1-1 | TRBV25-1 | many | TRBD1 | TGTGCCAGCAAAGGGCAGGGGGCCCCTGAAGCTTTCTTT | CASKGQGAPEAFF
TRBJ1-2 | TRBV6-5 | many | TRBD1 | TGTGCCAGCAGTTACACCCATCCGGGACAGGGGGCTTATGGCTACACCTTC | CASSYTHPGQGAYGYTF
TRBJ2-5 | TRBV5-1 | many | . | TGCGCCAGCAGCTTGGTTAGTGAAGAGACCCAGTACTTC | CASSLVSEETQYF
TRBJ2-2 | TRBV7-2 | many | TRBD1 | TGTGCCAGCAGCTTAGGACAGGGTGCCGGGGAGCTGTTTTTT | CASSLGQGAGELFF
TRBJ1-2 | TRBV19 | . | . | TGTGCCAGTAGCCGGGGGTACTTTTATGGCTACACCTTC | CASSRGYFYGYTF
TRBJ1-5 | TRBV15 | many | . | TGTGCCACCAGCAGAGATGTGGATCAGCCCCAGCATTTT | CATSRDVDQPQHF
TRBJ2-7 | TRBV20-1 | . | . | TGCAGTGCACGATCTCCGGCACAGTACGACCAGTACTTC | CSARSPAQYDQYF
TRBJ2-3 | TRBV16 | . | . | TGTGCCAGCAGCCAATGGCACGACCTAAGCACAGATACGCAGTATTTT | CASSQWHDLSTDTQYF
TRBJ1-4 | TRBV30 | few | . | TGTGCCTGGAGTGAAGACAGTAATGAAAAACTGTTTTTT | CAWSEDSNEKLFF
TRBJ1-1 | TRBV2 | many | . | TGTGCCAGCAATCAGTTAGTGGCTTTCTTT | CASNQLVAFF
TRBJ2-7 | TRBV20-1 | many | TRBD2 | TGCAGTGCTAGAGGGGGGGAGCGGGGGGCTTCCTACGAGCAGTACTTC | CSARGGERGASYEQYF
TRBJ1-5 | TRBV4-2 | . | . | TGTGCCAGCAGCCAAGAACAGGCCGGCGGCCAGCCCCAGCATTTT | CASSQEQAGGQPQHF
TRBJ2-1 | TRBV28 | many | TRBD1 | TGTGCCAGCAGTTTCCATAGGACAGGGGATGAGCAGTTCTTC | CASSFHRTGDEQFF
TRBJ2-5 | TRBV20-1 | many | . | TGCAGTGCAGCCGGGACAACCCAAGAGACCCAGTACTTC | CSAAGTTQETQYF
TRBJ2-2 | TRBV4-3 | many | . | TGCGCCAGCAGCCAAGGCGTCGCACGGGACACCGGGGAGCTGTTTTTT | CASSQGVARDTGELFF
TRBJ1-5 | TRBV5-5 | many | TRBD1 | TGTGCCAGCAGCCTCCGGGACAGGTATCTTCCCCAGCATTTT | CASSLRDRYLPQHF
TRBJ2-3 | TRBV29-1 | many | . | TGCAGCGTTATAAGTCAGGGATTTGATACGCAGTATTTT | CSVISQGFDTQYF
TRBJ1-2 | TRBV12-3/TRBV12-4 | many | TRBD1 | TGTGCCAGCAGTTTTAACCCGGGACAGGCTGGAGGCTACACCTTC | CASSFNPGQAGGYTF
TRBJ1-1 | TRBV19 | . | . | TGTGCCAGTAGTATCGGACCCAGGAACACTGAAGCTTTCTTT | CASSIGPRNTEAFF
TRBJ2-2 | TRBV5-1 | many | TRBD2 | TGCGCCAGCAGCCCTACCGGACTAGCCAATTACGGCACCGGGGAGCTGTTTTTT | CASSPTGLANYGTGELFF
TRBJ2-7 | TRBV5-1 | . | TRBD1 | TGCGCCAGCAGCCCGGACAGGGACTACGAGCAGTACTTC | CASSPDRDYEQYF
TRBJ1-6 | TRBV3-1 | many | . | TGTGCCAGCAGCCAGGAAGGGGGAGGGACACCCCTCCACTTT | CASSQEGGGTPLHF
TRBJ1-1 | TRBV6-6 | many | TRBD1 | TGTGCCAGCAGTTACGAGAGGACAGGGACCCCGAACACTGAAGCTTTCTTT | CASSYERTGTPNTEAFF
TRBJ1-5 | TRBV20-1 | many | TRBD1 | TGCAGTGCTAGAGTGCAGGGGGCCTTTAATCAGCCCCAGCATTTT | CSARVQGAFNQPQHF
TRBJ1-2 | TRBV4-3 | many | . | TGCGCCAGCAGCCAAGATTGGGGCGATGGCTACACCTTC | CASSQDWGDGYTF
TRBJ1-5 | TRBV12-3/TRBV12-4 | many | TRBD1 | TGTGCCAGCAGTCCTACGGACAGGAATCAGCCCCAGCATTTT | CASSPTDRNQPQHF
TRBJ1-2 | TRBV6-5 | many | . | TGTGCCAGTCAGGGCGGCTATGGCTACACCTTC | CASQGGYGYTF
TRBJ1-1 | TRBV6-2/TRBV6-3 | many | . | TGTGCCAGCAGTAACTATCAAGTTACTGAAGCTTTCTTT | CASSNYQVTEAFF
TRBJ1-2 | TRBV12-3/TRBV12-4 | few | TRBD1 | TGTGCCAGCAGTTTAGCCAAAGGACAGGCTGGCTATGGCTACACCTTC | CASSLAKGQAGYGYTF
TRBJ1-3 | TRBV6-6 | many | . | TGTGCCAGCAGTAAAGGGTCCGGAAACACCATATATTTT | CASSKGSGNTIYF
TRBJ2-7 | TRBV20-1 | . | TRBD2 | TGCAGTGCTGCCTCCCCGGGGGGCGAGCAGTACTTC | CSAASPGGEQYF
TRBJ2-7 | TRBV27 | many | . | TGTGCCAGCAGTACCTCCGCCCGGCCCCCGTGGGAGCAGTACTTC | CASSTSARPPWEQYF
TRBJ2-5 | TRBV25-1 | few | . | TGTGCCAGCAGCAAACCCGGCGGGGCTCAAGAGACCCAGTACTTC | CASSKPGGAQETQYF
TRBJ1-1 | TRBV20-1 | many | . | TGCAGTGCTAGACGGGACTCGAACACTGAAGCTTTCTTT | CSARRDSNTEAFF
TRBJ1-6 | TRBV14 | many | TRBD1 | TGTGCCAGCAGCCAAGATGCAGGGGGAATCGCTTCACCCCTCCACTTT | CASSQDAGGIASPLHF
TRBJ2-3 | TRBV12-3/TRBV12-4 | many | TRBD2 | TGTGCCAGCAATACCCGGACTAGCGGCACAGATACGCAGTATTTT | CASNTRTSGTDTQYF
TRBJ1-2 | TRBV6-1 | many | . | TGTGCCAGCAGTGGGAGCAGAGACTATGGCTACACCTTC | CASSGSRDYGYTF
TRBJ2-3 | TRBV12-5 | many | . | TGTGCTAGTGGTTTGCTCGGCGGGGCTAACACAGATACGCAGTATTTT | CASGLLGGANTDTQYF
TRBJ2-5 | TRBV6-2/TRBV6-3 | many | . | TGTGCCAGCAGTCCCGACCTGGGAGAGACCCAGTACTTC | CASSPDLGETQYF
TRBJ2-1 | TRBV10-3 | many | TRBD1 | TGTGCCATCAGTCCGGGACAGGGATCTTCCAATGAGCAGTTCTTC | CAISPGQGSSNEQFF
TRBJ2-3 | TRBV10-3 | many | TRBD2 | TGTGCCATCAGTGACTTACTAGCGGGAGATACGCAGTATTTT | CAISDLLAGDTQYF
TRBJ2-3 | TRBV29-1 | many | TRBD1 | TGCAGCGTACTCGGGACAGGGGGGGGGGTAGATACGCAGTATTTT | CSVLGTGGGVDTQYF
TRBJ1-3 | TRBV28 | many | . | TGTGCCAGCAGTTTACAGGGAACTGGAAACACCATATATTTT | CASSLQGTGNTIYF
TRBJ2-5 | TRBV10-2 | . | TRBD2 | TGCGCCAGCAGTGAGGCGAGCGGGGGGGGGACCCAGTACTTC | CASSEASGGGTQYF
TRBJ2-5 | TRBV5-6 | many | TRBD2 | TGTGCCAGCAGCTTGGATGGTAGCGGGGGACGTTTAAGGGAGACCCAGTACTTC | CASSLDGSGGRLRETQYF
TRBJ1-2 | TRBV6-2/TRBV6-3 | many | . | TGTGCCAGCAGTTCCCCTCACGACCGCAACTATGGCTACACCTTC | CASSSPHDRNYGYTF
TRBJ2-5 | TRBV27 | many | TRBD2 | TGTGCCAGCAAACCCGGGACTAGCGGGGGCTTGACCCAGTACTTC | CASKPGTSGGLTQYF
TRBJ2-5 | TRBV7-3 | . | . | TGTGCCAGCAGTATGGGGCAGGGTGGGTCGGAGACCCATTACTTC | CASSMGQGGSETHYF
TRBJ1-1 | TRBV7-2 | many | . | TGTGCCAGCAGCCTTCAGCTGAACACTGAAGCTTTCTTT | CASSLQLNTEAFF